A selection of T cell receptor beta chains follows, all from one sample in a study of blood T cell repertoires in COVID-19. Sequencing used immunoSEQ multiplex PCR; TCRdb keeps in-frame clones, though not all of them. Here the sample spans about 130,000 clones, about 80% being singletons. The sample consisted of peripheral blood. These receptors came from a man in his forties or fifties with active or convalescent COVID-19. Each CDR3 is given with its conserved first and last residue. A D gene is named only where the DNA matches it firmly. The size field is filled for only some rows; it gives once, few, many or a size class.

TRBD1	.	TRBJ1-2	TRBV5-5	CASSAGTAANYGYTF	TGTGCCAGCAGCGCAGGGACAGCAGCTAACTATGGCTACACCTTC
TRBD2	.	TRBJ2-1	TRBV6-4	CASSALPRGVSEQFF	TGTGCCAGCAGTGCCTTACCTCGGGGGGTGAGTGAGCAGTTCTTC
.	.	TRBJ1-1	TRBV11-2	CAIQGLANTEAFF	TGTGCCATTCAGGGCCTGGCGAACACTGAAGCTTTCTTT
.	few	TRBJ1-1	TRBV4-2	CASSQEQTEAFF	TGTGCCAGCAGCCAAGAACAGACAGAAGCTTTCTTT
.	once	TRBJ2-2	TRBV4-3	CASSQGTGTGELFF	TGCGCCAGCAGCCAAGGCACGGGCACCGGGGAGCTGTTTTTT
.	.	TRBJ1-1	TRBV19	CASSLWGVNTEAFF	TGTGCCAGTAGTTTGTGGGGGGTGAACACTGAAGCTTTCTTT
.	.	TRBJ1-2	TRBV29-1	CSVVGWGGSGYTF	TGCAGCGTTGTCGGCTGGGGCGGATCTGGCTACACCTTC
.	.	TRBJ2-1	TRBV25-1	CASTAGDEQFF	TGTGCCAGCACGGCGGGCGATGAGCAGTTCTTC
.	.	TRBJ2-5	TRBV12-3/TRBV12-4	CASSVGSWKTQYF	TGTGCCAGCAGTGTCGGGTCTTGGAAGACCCAGTACTTC
TRBD1	.	TRBJ1-1	TRBV18	CASSPTGYMNTEAFF	TGTGCCAGCTCACCGACAGGGTATATGAACACTGAAGCTTTCTTT
TRBD2	.	TRBJ2-3	TRBV9	CASSVGLAGVISTDTQYF	TGTGCCAGCAGCGTGGGGCTAGCGGGGGTTATTAGCACAGATACGCAGTATTTT
.	.	TRBJ2-3	TRBV3-1/TRBV3-2	CASSQRVADTQYF	TGTGCCAGCAGCCAACGAGTTGCAGATACGCAGTATTTT
.	.	TRBJ1-2	TRBV2	CASSADRADNGYTF	TGTGCCAGCAGCGCGGACAGAGCTGACAATGGCTACACCTTC
.	medium-sized	TRBJ2-7	TRBV2	CASSAGASSYEQYF	TGTGCCAGCAGTGCAGGGGCTAGCTCCTACGAGCAGTACTTC
.	.	TRBJ1-4	TRBV25-1	CASSEADSVEKLFF	TGTGCCAGCAGTGAAGCGGACAGTGTGGAAAAACTGTTTTTT
.	.	TRBJ1-3	TRBV6-5	CASSYSEERPGNTIYF	TGTGCCAGCAGTTACTCGGAGGAGAGACCCGGAAACACCATATATTTT
.	.	TRBJ1-1	TRBV6-4	CASSEQLNTEAFF	TGTGCCAGCAGTGAACAGCTGAACACTGAAGCTTTCTTT
.	few	TRBJ1-5	TRBV7-9	CASSLAKEQGRGDQPQHF	TGTGCCAGCAGCTTAGCTAAAGAACAGGGAAGGGGAGACCAGCCCCAGCATTTT
TRBD1	.	TRBJ1-2	TRBV19	CASSTGTGNYGYTF	TGTGCCAGTAGTACGGGGACAGGGAACTATGGCTACACCTTC
.	.	TRBJ1-5	TRBV6-1	CASSDFRGQPQHF	TGTGCCAGCAGTGATTTCCGGGGTCAGCCCCAGCATTTT
.	once	TRBJ1-1	TRBV7-9	CASSLGGVGTEAFF	TGTGCCAGCAGCTTAGGCGGCGTGGGCACTGAAGCTTTCTTT
.	.	TRBJ1-2	TRBV7-3	CASSLGPGQGYTF	TGTGCCAGCAGCTTAGGGCCAGGGCAGGGCTACACCTTC
TRBD1	.	TRBJ2-7	TRBV12-5	CASGLGTGLTYEQYF	TGTGCTAGTGGTTTAGGGACAGGGTTAACCTACGAGCAGTACTTC
.	once	TRBJ2-4	TRBV5-1	CASSSGGGANIQYF	TGCGCCAGCAGCTCGGGTGGGGGCGCAAACATTCAGTACTTC
.	once	TRBJ1-3	TRBV7-8	CASSLSVGTLSGNTIYF	TGTGCCAGCAGCTTATCGGTAGGGACATTATCTGGAAACACCATATATTTT
.	.	TRBJ2-7	TRBV21-1	CASSKALGAGLGYEQYF	TGTGCCAGCAGCAAAGCGCTTGGAGCGGGCCTTGGCTACGAGCAGTACTTC
.	.	TRBJ2-5	TRBV11-3	CASSLGQGPQETQYF	TGTGCCAGCAGCTTAGGGCAGGGGCCCCAAGAGACCCAGTACTTC
TRBD2	.	TRBJ2-5	TRBV5-1	CASSLGTSQPGETQYF	TGCGCCAGCAGCTTGGGGACTAGCCAACCGGGGGAGACCCAGTACTTC
TRBD1	.	TRBJ1-2	TRBV11-3	CASSLANRGNGYTF	TGTGCCAGCAGCTTAGCAAACAGGGGGAACGGCTACACCTTC
TRBD1	.	TRBJ2-7	TRBV2	CATLKEDRGYEQYF	TGTGCCACCCTTAAAGAGGACAGGGGTTACGAGCAGTACTTC
.	few	TRBJ2-5	TRBV9	CASSAGGSETQYF	TGTGCCAGCAGCGCCGGGGGAAGTGAGACCCAGTACTTC
TRBD1	.	TRBJ1-4	TRBV4-1	CASSQRTGGEKLFF	TGCGCCAGCAGCCAACGGACAGGGGGAGAAAAACTGTTTTTT
.	.	TRBJ1-1	TRBV3-1/TRBV3-2	CASSQDGRARTEAFF	TGTGCCAGCAGCCAAGATGGGAGGGCCCGGACTGAAGCTTTCTTT
.	.	TRBJ2-7	TRBV27	CASSLGRSYEQYF	TGTGCCAGCAGTTTAGGCAGGTCCTACGAGCAGTACTTC
.	.	TRBJ1-2	TRBV6-5	CASKWGTGFYGYTF	TGTGCCAGCAAATGGGGTACAGGATTCTATGGCTACACCTTC
TRBD2	.	TRBJ2-2	TRBV24-1	CATSARTSEGGELFF	TGTGCCACCAGTGCAAGAACTAGCGAGGGCGGGGAGCTGTTTTTT
.	.	TRBJ1-2	TRBV9	CASSVVGGGYTF	TGTGCCAGCAGCGTAGTCGGGGGTGGCTACACCTTC
TRBD1	.	TRBJ2-3	TRBV19	CASSIEQGLGADTQYF	TGTGCCAGTAGTATAGAACAGGGGCTAGGAGCAGATACGCAGTATTTT
.	.	TRBJ2-1	TRBV4-3	CASSQEPPPSPNEQFF	TGCGCCAGCAGCCAAGAACCCCCCCCGAGTCCCAATGAGCAGTTCTTC
.	.	TRBJ2-1	TRBV5-1	CASSFGQNYNEQFF	TGCGCCAGCAGCTTTGGACAGAACTACAATGAGCAGTTCTTC